This TCR beta chain was recovered during a study of Graves' ophthalmopathy and Graves' hyperthyroidism. General study results and limits: The blood repertoire also included most expanded thyroid clonotypes above 0.001 frequency. Forecasting of ophthalmopathy progression by the model achieved almost 71% sensitivity and more than 72% specificity.

In its sample, this clonotype was seen a few times. Its antigen is undetermined. Clinical symptoms, serum thyroxine, TRAb, thyroid ultrasound and orbital computed tomography formed the basis of diagnosis. The authors isolated PBMCs from around 10 ml of fresh peripheral blood. CDR1 MNHEY and CDR2 SVGAGI come from the germline V gene. The CDR3 sequence is 16 residues long. The junction had 7 bases not matched to a gene; V was cut back by 4 bases and J by 3 bases. RNA transcripts yielded amplified TCR beta CDR3 regions. The workflow started with a first-round RT-PCR run with HTBI primers and then moved on to a second-round multiplex PCR. TCRdb independently ran MiXCR on the multiplex PCR reads; one entry per CDR3 protein. The table shows 300,000 to 400,000 distinct CDR3 sequences, with 15% to 20% occurring only once.

The TCR comes from an adult man with Graves' ophthalmopathy. The sample taken for sequencing was peripheral blood. The chain combines TRBV6-5 with TRBJ1-5, with 9 bases fitting TRBD1. This CDR3 reads CASSSTGTGSNQPQHF. The CDR3 DNA follows: TGTGCCAGCAGTTCCACCGGGACAGGGTCCAATCAGCCCCAGCATTTT.